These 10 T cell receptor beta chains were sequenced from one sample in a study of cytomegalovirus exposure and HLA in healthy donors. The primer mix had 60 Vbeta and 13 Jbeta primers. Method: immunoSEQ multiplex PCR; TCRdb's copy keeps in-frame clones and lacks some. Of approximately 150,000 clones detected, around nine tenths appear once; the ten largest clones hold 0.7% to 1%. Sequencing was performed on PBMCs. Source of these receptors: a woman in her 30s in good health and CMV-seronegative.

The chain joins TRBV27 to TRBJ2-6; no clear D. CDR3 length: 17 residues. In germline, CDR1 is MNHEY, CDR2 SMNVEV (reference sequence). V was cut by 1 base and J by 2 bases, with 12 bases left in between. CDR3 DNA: TGTGCCAGCAGTTTATGGCTGGGCTCCGCTGGGGCCAACGTCCTGACTTTC. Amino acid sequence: CASSLWLGSAGANVLTF.

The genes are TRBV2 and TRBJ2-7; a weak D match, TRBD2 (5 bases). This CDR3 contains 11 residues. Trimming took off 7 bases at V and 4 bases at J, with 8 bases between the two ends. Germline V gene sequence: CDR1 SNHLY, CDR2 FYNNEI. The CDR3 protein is CASKEGYEQYF. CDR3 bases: TGTGCCAGCAAAGAGGGTTACGAGCAGTACTTC.

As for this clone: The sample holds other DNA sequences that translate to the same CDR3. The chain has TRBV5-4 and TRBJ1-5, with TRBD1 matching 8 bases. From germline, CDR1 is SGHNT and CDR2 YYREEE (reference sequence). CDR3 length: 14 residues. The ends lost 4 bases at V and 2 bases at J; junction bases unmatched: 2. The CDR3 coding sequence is TGTGCCAGCAGCCTACAGGGGGGCAATCAGCCCCAGCATTTT. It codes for CASSLQGGNQPQHF. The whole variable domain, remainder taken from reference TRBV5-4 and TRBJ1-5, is ETGVTQSPTHLIKTRGQQVTLRCSSQSGHNTVSWYQQALGQGPQFIFQYYREEENGRGNFPPRFSGLQFPNYSSELNVNALELDDSALYLCASSLQGGNQPQHFGDGTRLSIL.

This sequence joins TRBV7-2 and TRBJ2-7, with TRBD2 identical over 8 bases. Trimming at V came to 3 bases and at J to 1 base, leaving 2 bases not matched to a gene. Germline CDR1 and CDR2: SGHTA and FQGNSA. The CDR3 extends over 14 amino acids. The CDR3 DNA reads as TGTGCCAGCAGCTTCGGCGGGGGGTCCTACGAGCAGTACTTC. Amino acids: CASSFGGGSYEQYF.

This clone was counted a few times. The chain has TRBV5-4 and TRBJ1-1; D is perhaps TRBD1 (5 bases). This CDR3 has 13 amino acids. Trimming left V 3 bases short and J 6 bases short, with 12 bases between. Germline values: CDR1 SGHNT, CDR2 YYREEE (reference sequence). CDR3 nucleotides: TGTGCCAGCAGCTCTGCAGGGCTCGCTGAAGCTTTCTTT. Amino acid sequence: CASSSAGLAEAFF. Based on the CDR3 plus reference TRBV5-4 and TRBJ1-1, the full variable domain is ETGVTQSPTHLIKTRGQQVTLRCSSQSGHNTVSWYQQALGQGPQFIFQYYREEENGRGNFPPRFSGLQFPNYSSELNVNALELDDSALYLCASSSAGLAEAFFGQGTRLTVV.

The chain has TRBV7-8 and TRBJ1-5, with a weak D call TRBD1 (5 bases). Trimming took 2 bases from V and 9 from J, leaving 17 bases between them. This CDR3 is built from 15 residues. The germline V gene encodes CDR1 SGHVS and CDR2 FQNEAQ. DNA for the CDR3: TGTGCCAGCAGCTTAATGGAGACAGTTCCGGGGCCCCAGCATTTT. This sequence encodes CASSLMETVPGPQHF.

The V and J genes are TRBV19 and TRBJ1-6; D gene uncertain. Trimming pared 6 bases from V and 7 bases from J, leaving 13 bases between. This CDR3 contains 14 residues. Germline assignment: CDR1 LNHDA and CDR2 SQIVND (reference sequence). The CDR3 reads CASSPAGRNSPLHF. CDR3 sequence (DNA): TGTGCCAGTAGCCCTGCGGGCCGCAATTCACCCCTCCACTTT.

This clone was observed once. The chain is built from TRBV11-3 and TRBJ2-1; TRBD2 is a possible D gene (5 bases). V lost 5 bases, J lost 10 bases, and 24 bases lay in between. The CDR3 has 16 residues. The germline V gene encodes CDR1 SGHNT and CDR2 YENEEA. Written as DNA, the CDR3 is TGTGCCAGCAGCCCCACCGCCGGTCCCATAGGGAGCGAGCAGTTCTTC. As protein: CASSPTAGPIGSEQFF.

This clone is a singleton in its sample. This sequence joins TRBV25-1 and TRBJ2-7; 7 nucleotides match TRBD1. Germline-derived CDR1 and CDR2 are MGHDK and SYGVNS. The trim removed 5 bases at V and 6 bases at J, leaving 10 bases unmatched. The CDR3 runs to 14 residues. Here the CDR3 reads CASSLDRDSGEQYF. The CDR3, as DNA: TGTGCCAGCAGTTTAGACCGGGACAGCGGCGAGCAGTACTTC.

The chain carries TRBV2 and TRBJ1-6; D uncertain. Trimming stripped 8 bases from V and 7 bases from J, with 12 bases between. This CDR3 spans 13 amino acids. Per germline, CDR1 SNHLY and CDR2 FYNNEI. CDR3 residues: CASEETGNSPLHF. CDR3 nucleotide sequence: TGTGCCAGCGAGGAGACGGGAAATTCACCCCTCCACTTT.